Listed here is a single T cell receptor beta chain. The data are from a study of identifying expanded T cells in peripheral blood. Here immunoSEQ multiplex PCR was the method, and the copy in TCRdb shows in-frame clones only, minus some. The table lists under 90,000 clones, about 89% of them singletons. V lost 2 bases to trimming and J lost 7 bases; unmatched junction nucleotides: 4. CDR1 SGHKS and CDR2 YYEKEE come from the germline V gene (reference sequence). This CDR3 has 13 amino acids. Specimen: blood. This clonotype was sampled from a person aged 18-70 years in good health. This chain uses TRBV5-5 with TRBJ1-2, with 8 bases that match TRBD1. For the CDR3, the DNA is TGTGCCAGCAGCTTAGGACAGGGAGGTGGCTACACCTTC. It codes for CASSLGQGGGYTF.